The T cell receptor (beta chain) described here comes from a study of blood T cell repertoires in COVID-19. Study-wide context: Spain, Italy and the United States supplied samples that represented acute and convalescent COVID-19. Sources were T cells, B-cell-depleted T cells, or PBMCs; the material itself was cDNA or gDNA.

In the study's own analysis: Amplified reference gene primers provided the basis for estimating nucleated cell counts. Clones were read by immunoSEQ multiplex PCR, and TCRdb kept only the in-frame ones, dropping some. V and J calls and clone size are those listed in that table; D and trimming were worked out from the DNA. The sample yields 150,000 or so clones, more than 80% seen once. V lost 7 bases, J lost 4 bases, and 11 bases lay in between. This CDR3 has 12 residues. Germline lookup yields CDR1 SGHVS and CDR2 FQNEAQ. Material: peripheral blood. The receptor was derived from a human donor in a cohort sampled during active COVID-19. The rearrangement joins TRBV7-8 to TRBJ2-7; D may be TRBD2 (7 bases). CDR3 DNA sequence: TGTGCCAGCACGGGGGGCGGGTACGAGCAGTACTTC. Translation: CASTGGGYEQYF.